The 8 T cell receptor beta chains listed next were all sequenced from one sample in a study of a mutant IDH1 vaccine in newly diagnosed glioma. Some clones are missing from TCRdb's copy, which holds only in-frame ones; the method was immunoSEQ multiplex PCR. This sample carries 110,000 or so clones, roughly 90% of them seen once, and the ten largest clones take under 0.8%. No cognate antigen is known for these TCRs. Sample time point: week 11, during vaccination. Vaccinated patients received 300 ug of mutant IDH1 20-mer peptide per dose, with topical imiquimod. This sample comprised PBMCs, obtained from a glioma patient whose treatment included an IDH1 peptide vaccine. These receptors were obtained from a woman between 45 and 65 years old with glioma.

The V call is TRBV4-1, the J call TRBJ1-2; D not certain. CDR1 and CDR2 from the germline V gene are MGHRA and YSYEKL. Trimming took 1 base from V and 5 from J, leaving 8 bases between them. There are 13 residues in the CDR3. The CDR3 loop is CASSQGLDYGYTF. CDR3 nucleotide sequence: TGCGCCAGCAGCCAAGGTCTCGATTATGGCTACACCTTC.

V usage is TRBV6-5 and J usage is TRBJ2-2, with 9 bases aligning to TRBD1. With 2 bases clipped from V and 4 bases from J, the junction kept 5 bases outside the gene matches. The V gene's germline CDR1 is MNHEY and CDR2 SVGAGI. The CDR3 has 16 amino acids. The CDR3 DNA reads TGTGCCAGCAGTTACCGGGACAGGGATCCCACCGGGGAGCTGTTTTTT. It translates to CASSYRDRDPTGELFF.

The chain couples TRBV6-5 to TRBJ2-7; the match to TRBD2 covers 10 bases. The CDR3 has 14 amino acids. Trimming removed 6 bases from V and 5 bases from J; junction bases left unmatched: 7. Germline values: CDR1 MNHEY, CDR2 SVGAGI. CDR3 in amino acids: CASRPPAGGDEQYF. Here the CDR3 DNA reads TGTGCCAGCAGGCCCCCAGCGGGAGGGGACGAGCAGTACTTC.

This rearrangement joins TRBV7-9 to TRBJ1-6, with TRBD1 identical over 9 bases. Germline V gives CDR1 SEHNR, CDR2 FQNEAQ (reference sequence). V dropped 5 bases and J dropped 7; count of bases not matched to a gene: 3. CDR3 length: 14 residues. The DNA for the CDR3 is TGTGCCAGCAGCATCGGACAGGGGAATTCACCCCTCCACTTT. Translation gives CASSIGQGNSPLHF. The full variable domain, completed using reference TRBV7-9 and TRBJ1-6, is DTGVSQNPRHKITKRGQNVTFRCDPISEHNRLYWYRQTLGQGPEFLTYFQNEAQLEKSRLLSDRFSAERPKGSFSTLEIQRTEQGDSAMYLCASSIGQGNSPLHFGNGTRLTVT.

The rearrangement uses TRBV10-1 and TRBJ2-2; D call uncertain. The CDR3 covers 14 residues. Germline-derived CDR1 and CDR2 are WNHNN and SYGVQD (reference sequence). The ends were cut back, 4 bases at V and 0 bases at J, with 6 bases in the middle. The CDR3 protein is CASSALTNTGELFF. The DNA of the CDR3 is TGCGCCAGCAGTGCGCTGACGAACACCGGGGAGCTGTTTTTT.

This chain uses TRBV2 with TRBJ2-7; D may be TRBD1 or TRBD2 (5 bases each). The CDR3 is 10 amino acids. Germline V gene sequence: CDR1 SNHLY, CDR2 FYNNEI. V was cut by 8 bases and J by 5 bases, with 7 bases left in between. The CDR3 here is CASRGHEQYF. CDR3 coding DNA: TGTGCCAGCCGGGGCCACGAGCAGTACTTC.

The count of this clone is one. The chain uses TRBV5-1 and TRBJ2-7, with no clear D. The V end was cut by 3 bases, the J end by 1 base, with 5 bases between. CDR1 and CDR2 (germline): SGHRS, YFSETQ. This CDR3 spans 12 amino acids. The CDR3 nucleotides are TGCGCCAGCAGCTCAGGATCCTACGAGCAGTACTTC. This gives the protein CASSSGSYEQYF.

The rearrangement joins TRBV5-8 to TRBJ2-2, with D unclear. The length of the CDR3 is 14 residues. The germline V gene has CDR1 SGHTS and CDR2 YDEGEE. V was cut by 2 bases and J by 6 bases, with 11 bases left in between. CDR3: CASSFYVFAGELFF. The CDR3 nucleotides are TGTGCCAGCAGCTTTTACGTGTTCGCCGGGGAGCTGTTTTTT.